This T cell receptor beta chain was identified in a study of T-cell reconstitution after alpha-beta-depleted transplantation in children. This clonotype turned up a few times. Researchers prepared the TCRbeta library using unique molecular identifiers, the study reports. TCRdb passed the PCR reads through MiXCR, listing each CDR3 protein once. The sample consists of roughly 190,000 distinct CDR3 sequences, approximately 14% of them appearing once. Germline V gene lookup returns CDR1 SGHRS and CDR2 YFSETQ. Deletions cut 2 bases from V and 0 bases from J, with 9 bases between. The CDR3 has 14 amino acids.

The starting material was PBMCs from the stem cell graft donor, obtained from the stem cell graft. The chain combines TRBV5-1 with TRBJ2-7; D is undetermined. The receptor was isolated from a human donor who donated a stem cell graft to a child with acute lymphoblastic leukemia. CDR3 DNA: TGCGCCAGCAGCTTAGGTTACGGCTCCTACGAGCAGTACTTC. It codes for CASSLGYGSYEQYF.